This T cell receptor beta chain was recovered during a study of identical twins. V was shortened by 4 bases and J by 9 bases, with 17 bases between the two germline ends. The germline V gene has CDR1 SGHRS and CDR2 YFSETQ. There are 13 residues in the CDR3. Each CDR3 protein gets one entry after TCRdb re-called the 5' RACE reads with MiXCR. The table lists fewer than 650,000 distinct CDR3 sequences, nearly 10% of them singletons. Study outcomes and limitations: While abundant cord blood beta clonotypes carried fewer insertions, memory repertoires showed no such pattern. Out-of-frame alpha sequences common to twins exhibited an excess of low generation probability. Models underpredicted monozygotic twin sharing of out-of-frame TCR alpha.

This clonotype was seen many times. Its antigen remains unknown. The sample was also linked to a second study, of yellow fever vaccine responses in identical twins.

V gene TRBV5-1 combines with J gene TRBJ2-7, with D unresolved. This receptor was taken from a woman between 18 and 29 years old in good health. The sample taken for sequencing was PBMCs. This chain's CDR3 is CASSLGPAGWQYF. DNA for the CDR3: TGCGCCAGCAGCCTAGGGCCAGCAGGCTGGCAGTACTTC. Supplemented by reference TRBV5-1 and TRBJ2-7, the full variable domain reads KAGVTQTPRYLIKTRGQQVTLSCSPISGHRSVSWYQQTPGQGLQFLFEYFSETQRNKGNFPGRFSGRQFSNSRSEMNVSTLELGDSALYLCASSLGPAGWQYFGPGTRLTVT.